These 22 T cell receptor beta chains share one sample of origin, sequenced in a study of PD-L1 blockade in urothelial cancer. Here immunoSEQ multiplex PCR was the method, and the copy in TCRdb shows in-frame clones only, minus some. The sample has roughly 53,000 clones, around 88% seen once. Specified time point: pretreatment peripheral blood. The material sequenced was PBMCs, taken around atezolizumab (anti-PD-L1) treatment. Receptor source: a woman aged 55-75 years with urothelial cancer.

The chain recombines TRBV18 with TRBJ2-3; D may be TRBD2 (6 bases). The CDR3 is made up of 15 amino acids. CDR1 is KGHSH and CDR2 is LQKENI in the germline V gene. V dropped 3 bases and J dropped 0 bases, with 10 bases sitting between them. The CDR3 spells CASSPRLGSTDTQYF. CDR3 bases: TGTGCCAGCTCACCTAGACTAGGAAGCACAGATACGCAGTATTTT.

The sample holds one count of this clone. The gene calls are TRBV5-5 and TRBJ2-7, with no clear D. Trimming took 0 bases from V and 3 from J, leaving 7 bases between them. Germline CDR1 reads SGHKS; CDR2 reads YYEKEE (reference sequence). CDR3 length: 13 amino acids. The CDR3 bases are TGTGCCAGCAGCTTGGGTCAGGTCTACGAGCAGTACTTC. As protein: CASSLGQVYEQYF.

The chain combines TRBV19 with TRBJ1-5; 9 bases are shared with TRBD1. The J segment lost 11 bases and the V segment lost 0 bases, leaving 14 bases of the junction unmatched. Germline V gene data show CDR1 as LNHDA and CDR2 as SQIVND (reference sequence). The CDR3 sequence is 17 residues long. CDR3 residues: CASSIDSGTGPSGAQHF. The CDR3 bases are TGTGCCAGTAGTATAGATTCCGGGACAGGGCCCTCGGGAGCCCAGCATTTT.

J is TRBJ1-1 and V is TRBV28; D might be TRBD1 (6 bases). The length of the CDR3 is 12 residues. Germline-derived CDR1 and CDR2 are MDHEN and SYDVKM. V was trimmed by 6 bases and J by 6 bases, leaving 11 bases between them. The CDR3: CASSLQGPEAFF. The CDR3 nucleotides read TGTGCCAGCAGCCTACAGGGCCCTGAAGCTTTCTTT.

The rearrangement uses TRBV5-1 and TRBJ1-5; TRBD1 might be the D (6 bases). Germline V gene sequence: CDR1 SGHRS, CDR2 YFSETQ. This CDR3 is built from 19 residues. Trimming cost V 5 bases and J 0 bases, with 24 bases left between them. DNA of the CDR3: TGCGCCAGCAGAAGGAGGGGGGGCGCGGAAATAAGTAGCAATCAGCCCCAGCATTTT. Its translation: CASRRRGGAEISSNQPQHF.

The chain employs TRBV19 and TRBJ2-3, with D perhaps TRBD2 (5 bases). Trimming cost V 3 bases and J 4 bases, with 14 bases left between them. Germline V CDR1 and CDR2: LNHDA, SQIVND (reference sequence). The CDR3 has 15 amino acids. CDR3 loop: CASSMARVQSDTQYF. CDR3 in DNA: TGTGCCAGTAGTATGGCGAGGGTTCAATCAGATACGCAGTATTTT.

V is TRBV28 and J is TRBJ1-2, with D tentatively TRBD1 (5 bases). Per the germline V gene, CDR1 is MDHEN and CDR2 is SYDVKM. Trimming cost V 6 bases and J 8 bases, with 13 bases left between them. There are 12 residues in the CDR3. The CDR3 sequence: CASRVNRLGYTF. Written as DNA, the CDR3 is TGTGCCAGCAGGGTTAACAGGTTAGGCTACACCTTC.

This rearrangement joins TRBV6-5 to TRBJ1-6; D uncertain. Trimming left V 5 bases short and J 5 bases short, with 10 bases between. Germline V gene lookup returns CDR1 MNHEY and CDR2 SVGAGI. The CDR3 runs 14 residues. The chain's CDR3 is CASSLAADNSPLHF. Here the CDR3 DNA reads TGTGCCAGCAGTCTGGCGGCGGATAATTCACCCCTCCACTTT.

CDR3 DNA sequence: TGTGCCAGCAGCTTCCCCACATTTAGCGGGCGCTACAATGAGCAGTTCTTC. Its protein product is CASSFPTFSGRYNEQFF. V and J are TRBV7-2 and TRBJ2-1; the match to TRBD2 covers 7 bases. Per germline, CDR1 SGHTA and CDR2 FQGNSA. The CDR3 is 17 residues long. Trimming at V came to 3 bases and at J to 3 bases, leaving 11 bases not matched to a gene.

CDR3 in DNA: TGTGCCAGCAGCCCCGGTCGCGGGCGGGCGCCCCAGCATTTT. As protein: CASSPGRGRAPQHF. The chain recombines TRBV13 with TRBJ1-5, with D hard to call. The CDR3 covers 14 residues. Looked up from germline, CDR1 is PRHDT and CDR2 is FYEKMQ (reference sequence). V was pared by 5 bases and J by 9 bases, with 17 bases between.

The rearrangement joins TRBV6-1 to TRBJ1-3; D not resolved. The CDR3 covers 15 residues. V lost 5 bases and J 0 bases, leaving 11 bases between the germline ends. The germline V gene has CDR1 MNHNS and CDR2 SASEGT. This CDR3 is CASSLDRTSGNTIYF. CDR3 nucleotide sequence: TGTGCCAGCAGTCTAGACCGCACCTCTGGAAACACCATATATTTT.

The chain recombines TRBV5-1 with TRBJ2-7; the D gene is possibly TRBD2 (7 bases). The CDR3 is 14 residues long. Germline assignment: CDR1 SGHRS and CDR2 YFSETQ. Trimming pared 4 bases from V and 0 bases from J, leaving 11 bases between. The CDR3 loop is CASSVGGASYEQYF. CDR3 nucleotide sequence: TGCGCCAGCAGCGTAGGGGGGGCCTCCTACGAGCAGTACTTC.

CDR3 sequence (DNA): TGTGCCAGCAGTTCCGGGACAGGGGGCTACACTAGCGACGAGCAGTACTTC. Protein: CASSSGTGGYTSDEQYF. This chain joins TRBV28 and TRBJ2-7, with 12 bases aligning to TRBD1. The CDR3 consists of 17 residues. Losses at the gene ends were 4 bases for V and 5 bases for J; bases not matched to a gene: 12. Germline assignment: CDR1 MDHEN and CDR2 SYDVKM.

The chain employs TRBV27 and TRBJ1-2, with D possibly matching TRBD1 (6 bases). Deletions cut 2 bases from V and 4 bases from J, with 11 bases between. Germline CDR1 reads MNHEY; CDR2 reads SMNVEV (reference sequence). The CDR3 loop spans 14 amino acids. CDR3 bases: TGTGCCAGCAGTTTAGGGAGGGGGACCTATGGCTACACCTTC. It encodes CASSLGRGTYGYTF.

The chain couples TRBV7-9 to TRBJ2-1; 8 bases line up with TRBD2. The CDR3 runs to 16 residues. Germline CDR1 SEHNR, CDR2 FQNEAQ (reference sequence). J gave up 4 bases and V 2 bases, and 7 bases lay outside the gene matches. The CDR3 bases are TGTGCCAGCAGCTTAATCCGGCTAGCGGGTTACAATGAGCAGTTCTTC. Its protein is CASSLIRLAGYNEQFF. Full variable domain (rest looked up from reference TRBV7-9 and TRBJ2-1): DTGVSQNPRHKITKRGQNVTFRCDPISEHNRLYWYRQTLGQGPEFLTYFQNEAQLEKSRLLSDRFSAERPKGSFSTLEIQRTEQGDSAMYLCASSLIRLAGYNEQFFGPGTRLTVL.

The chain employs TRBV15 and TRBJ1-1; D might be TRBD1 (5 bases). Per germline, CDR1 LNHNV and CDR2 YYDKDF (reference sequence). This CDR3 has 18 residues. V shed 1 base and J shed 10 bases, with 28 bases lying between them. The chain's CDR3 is CATSRGGPVGARRGLAFF. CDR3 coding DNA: TGTGCCACCAGCAGAGGGGGTCCTGTAGGGGCCCGCCGTGGTTTAGCTTTCTTT.

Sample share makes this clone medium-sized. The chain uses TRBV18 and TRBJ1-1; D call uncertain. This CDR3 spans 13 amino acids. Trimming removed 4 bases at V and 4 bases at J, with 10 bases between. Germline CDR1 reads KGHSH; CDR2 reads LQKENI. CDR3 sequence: CASSREVATEAFF. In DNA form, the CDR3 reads TGTGCCAGCTCACGGGAGGTGGCCACTGAAGCTTTCTTT.

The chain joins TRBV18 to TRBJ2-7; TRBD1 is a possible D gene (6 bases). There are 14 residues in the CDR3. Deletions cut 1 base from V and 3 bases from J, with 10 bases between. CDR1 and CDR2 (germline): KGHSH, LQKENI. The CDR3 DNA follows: TGTGCCAGCTCACCACTCAGGGGCCACTACGAGCAGTACTTC. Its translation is CASSPLRGHYEQYF.

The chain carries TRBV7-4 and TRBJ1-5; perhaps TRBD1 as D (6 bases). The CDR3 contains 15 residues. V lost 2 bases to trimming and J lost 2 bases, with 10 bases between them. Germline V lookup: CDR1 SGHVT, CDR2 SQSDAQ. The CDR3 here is CASSLQQGGNQPQHF. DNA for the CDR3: TGTGCCAGCAGCTTACAACAGGGCGGCAATCAGCCCCAGCATTTT.

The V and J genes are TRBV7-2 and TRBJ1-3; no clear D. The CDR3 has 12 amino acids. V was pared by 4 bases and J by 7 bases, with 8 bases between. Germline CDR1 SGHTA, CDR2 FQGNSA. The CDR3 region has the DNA TGTGCCAGCAGCTCGCCGGGGAACACCATATATTTT. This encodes CASSSPGNTIYF. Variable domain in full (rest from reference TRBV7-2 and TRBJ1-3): GAGVSQSPSNKVTEKGKDVELRCDPISGHTALYWYRQSLGQGLEFLIYFQGNSAPDKSGLPSDRFSAERTGGSVSTLTIQRTQQEDSAVYLCASSSPGNTIYFGEGSWLTVV.

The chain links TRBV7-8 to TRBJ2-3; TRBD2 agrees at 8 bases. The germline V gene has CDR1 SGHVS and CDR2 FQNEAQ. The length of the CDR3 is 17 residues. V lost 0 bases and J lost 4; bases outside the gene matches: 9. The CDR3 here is CASSLAGFSGNPDTQYF. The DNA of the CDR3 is TGTGCCAGCAGCTTAGCAGGTTTTAGCGGGAACCCAGATACGCAGTATTTT.

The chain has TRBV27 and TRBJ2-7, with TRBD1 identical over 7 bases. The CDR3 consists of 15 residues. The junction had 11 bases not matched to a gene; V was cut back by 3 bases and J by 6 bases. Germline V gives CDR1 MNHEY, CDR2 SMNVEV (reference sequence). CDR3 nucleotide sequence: TGTGCCAGCAGTTTTAAGAGAGGGGGCGGACTCGAGCAGTACTTC. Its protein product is CASSFKRGGGLEQYF.